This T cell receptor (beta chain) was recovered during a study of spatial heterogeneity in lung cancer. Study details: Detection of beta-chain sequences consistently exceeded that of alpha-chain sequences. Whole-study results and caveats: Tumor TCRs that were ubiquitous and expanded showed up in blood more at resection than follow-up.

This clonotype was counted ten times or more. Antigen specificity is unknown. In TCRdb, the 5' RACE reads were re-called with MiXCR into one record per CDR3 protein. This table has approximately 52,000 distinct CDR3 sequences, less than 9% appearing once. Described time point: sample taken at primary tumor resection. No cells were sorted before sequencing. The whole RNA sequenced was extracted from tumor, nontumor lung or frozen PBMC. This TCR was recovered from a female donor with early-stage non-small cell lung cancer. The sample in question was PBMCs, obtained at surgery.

The CDR3 loop is CASTSTGFGEQFF. CDR3 bases: TGTGCCAGTACCTCGACAGGGTTTGGCGAGCAGTTCTTC. This chain links TRBV19 with TRBJ2-1, with 7 bases lining up with TRBD1. V gave up 7 bases and J gave up 10 bases; unmatched junction bases: 10. CDR1 is LNHDA and CDR2 is SQIVND in the germline V gene (reference sequence). The CDR3 spans 13 residues.